A single sample is the source of the 25 T cell receptor beta chains below, sequenced in a study of blood T cell repertoires in COVID-19. Only in-frame clones appear in the TCRdb table, and some are missing; sequencing was by immunoSEQ multiplex PCR. Of over 150,000 clones in the sample, approximately 81% were seen once. The sequencing input was peripheral blood. These receptors all come from a man younger than 35 with active or convalescent COVID-19.

This clone was seen more than once but under ten times. The rearrangement joins TRBV2 to TRBJ1-5; D might be TRBD1 (6 bases). Trimming took 2 bases from V and 5 from J, leaving 10 bases between them. The CDR3 contains 14 residues. Germline V gives CDR1 SNHLY, CDR2 FYNNEI. CDR3 in DNA: TGTGCCAGCAGTGAATTGGACAGCGATCAGCCCCAGCATTTT. This gives the protein CASSELDSDQPQHF. The variable domain in full, completed from reference TRBV2 and TRBJ1-5, reads EPEVTQTPSHQVTQMGQEVILRCVPISNHLYFYWYRQILGQKVEFLVSFYNNEISEKSEIFDDQFSVERPDGSNFTLKIRSTKLEDSAMYFCASSELDSDQPQHFGDGTRLSIL.

The chain recombines TRBV15 with TRBJ2-1, with 9 bases that match TRBD1. Germline V lookup: CDR1 LNHNV, CDR2 YYDKDF (reference sequence). V lost 10 bases, J lost 7 bases, and 14 bases stayed unmatched. The CDR3 is made up of 15 amino acids. CDR3 residues: CAIQKDRGFLNEQFF. The CDR3 DNA is TGTGCCATCCAAAAGGACAGGGGTTTTTTGAATGAGCAGTTCTTC.

The V call is TRBV6-4, the J call TRBJ2-1; 10 positions match TRBD1. CDR3 length: 16 amino acids. In germline, CDR1 is MRHNA, CDR2 SNTAGT. Trimming removed 0 bases from V and 3 bases from J; junction bases left unmatched: 2. Written as DNA, the CDR3 is TGTGCCAGCAGTGACTCGACAGGGGGCGACTACAATGAGCAGTTCTTC. Translated, it gives CASSDSTGGDYNEQFF.

This chain uses TRBV24-1 with TRBJ2-1; the match to TRBD1 covers 10 bases. V was pared by 4 bases and J by 3 bases, with 5 bases of the junction left unmatched. CDR1 KGHDR and CDR2 SFDVKD come from the germline V gene. CDR3 length: 16 amino acids. In DNA form, the CDR3 reads TGTGCCACCAGTGAAAGACAGGGGGCCATCTACAATGAGCAGTTCTTC. Translated, it gives CATSERQGAIYNEQFF.

The CDR3 bases are TGCAGTGCTAGTCGCCCGACAGGGGGGGGAAGGAACACTGAAGCTTTCTTT. It encodes CSASRPTGGGRNTEAFF. This rearrangement joins TRBV20-1 to TRBJ1-1, with 9 bases identical to TRBD1. The CDR3 spans 17 residues. CDR1 and CDR2 from the germline V gene are DFQATT and SNEGSKA (reference sequence). Trimming cost V 3 bases and J 1 base; bases outside gene matches: 12.

This clone was seen a single time. This chain links TRBV9 with TRBJ1-1; D uncertain. Trimming stripped 4 bases from V and 1 base from J, with 11 bases between. Germline V lookup: CDR1 SGDLS, CDR2 YYNGEE. The CDR3 is 14 amino acids. CDR3 DNA: TGTGCCAGCAGCCCTCAATTTAGGAACACTGAAGCTTTCTTT. Translation gives CASSPQFRNTEAFF.

This sequence joins TRBV5-1 and TRBJ2-7; 7 positions agree with TRBD2. This CDR3 spans 15 amino acids. Germline values: CDR1 SGHRS, CDR2 YFSETQ. The V gene end was trimmed by 3 bases and the J gene end by 1 base; junction bases not matched to a gene: 7. CDR3 coding DNA: TGCGCCAGCAGCTCCAATGCGGGGGTTTCCTACGAGCAGTACTTC. Encoded protein: CASSSNAGVSYEQYF. The complete variable domain, with remaining parts taken from reference TRBV5-1 and TRBJ2-7, reads KAGVTQTPRYLIKTRGQQVTLSCSPISGHRSVSWYQQTPGQGLQFLFEYFSETQRNKGNFPGRFSGRQFSNSRSEMNVSTLELGDSALYLCASSSNAGVSYEQYFGPGTRLTVT.

The V and J genes are TRBV5-4 and TRBJ2-3, with unresolved D. The CDR3 contains 15 residues. The germline V and J ends were trimmed by 3 bases and 0 bases, with 11 bases remaining between them. Per germline, CDR1 SGHNT and CDR2 YYREEE (reference sequence). CDR3 region: CASSSLRGSTDTQYF. DNA for the CDR3: TGTGCCAGCAGCTCACTACGCGGCAGCACAGATACGCAGTATTTT. The whole variable domain, remainder taken from reference TRBV5-4 and TRBJ2-3, is ETGVTQSPTHLIKTRGQQVTLRCSSQSGHNTVSWYQQALGQGPQFIFQYYREEENGRGNFPPRFSGLQFPNYSSELNVNALELDDSALYLCASSSLRGSTDTQYFGPGTRLTVL.

This clone came up a few times. This chain connects TRBV5-6 to TRBJ2-3, with a weak D call TRBD2 (5 bases). This CDR3 comprises 13 residues. V was clipped by 0 bases and J by 7 bases, with 9 bases between them. Germline CDR1 and CDR2: SGHDT and YYEEEE. The CDR3 DNA sequence: TGTGCCAGCAGCTTGGTGCGGGCATATACGCAGTATTTT. This codes for CASSLVRAYTQYF.

Comments on this clone: The limits of the CDR3 on the DNA are not certain, so only TCRdb's listed CDR3 is given. The V and J genes are TRBV6-6 and TRBJ1-1; the D call TRBD1 from the table was never checked on the DNA. The CDR3 contains 15 residues when both ends are counted. Looked up from germline, CDR1 is MNHNY and CDR2 is SVGAGI (reference sequence). The CDR3 spells CASSSSTGGGTEAFF.

V is TRBV7-9 and J is TRBJ1-2; D unclear. This CDR3 contains 15 residues. Trimming stripped 1 base from V and 4 bases from J, with 13 bases between. Germline CDR1 SEHNR, CDR2 FQNEAQ (reference sequence). This CDR3 reads CASSLGGLWSYGYTF. The CDR3 coding sequence is TGTGCCAGCAGCTTAGGAGGGCTTTGGAGCTATGGCTACACCTTC. The variable domain in full, with the rest retrieved from reference TRBV7-9 and TRBJ1-2, is DTGVSQNPRHKITKRGQNVTFRCDPISEHNRLYWYRQTLGQGPEFLTYFQNEAQLEKSRLLSDRFSAERPKGSFSTLEIQRTEQGDSAMYLCASSLGGLWSYGYTFGSGTRLTVV.

For this clone: The same CDR3 is also encoded by other DNA sequences in this sample. V gene TRBV3-1 (or the pseudogene TRBV3-2) combines with J gene TRBJ1-6; D ambiguous. The V gene's germline CDR1 is LGHDT and CDR2 YNNKEL (reference sequence). V was clipped by 1 base and J by 7 bases, with 5 bases between them. This CDR3 has 13 amino acids. This chain's CDR3 is CASSQAGNSPLHF. CDR3 coding DNA: TGTGCCAGCAGCCAAGCGGGGAATTCACCCCTCCACTTT.

The chain uses TRBV3-1 (or the pseudogene TRBV3-2) and TRBJ1-2; 8 nucleotides align to TRBD1. This CDR3 region has 13 residues. Germline V gives CDR1 LGHDT, CDR2 YNNKEL (reference sequence). V lost 1 base to trimming and J lost 7 bases; unmatched junction nucleotides: 2. The CDR3 is CASSQGGTGGYTF. CDR3 in DNA: TGTGCCAGCAGCCAAGGAGGGACAGGTGGCTACACCTTC.

This rearrangement joins TRBV25-1 to TRBJ2-5; 13 positions match TRBD2. The CDR3 is 14 residues long. Germline loops: CDR1 MGHDK, CDR2 SYGVNS. With 8 bases clipped from V and 1 base from J, the junction kept 1 base outside the gene matches. CDR3 coding DNA: TGTGCCAGCGGACTAGCGGGGGTCCAAGAGACCCAGTACTTC. Translating it yields CASGLAGVQETQYF. Full variable domain (rest looked up from reference TRBV25-1 and TRBJ2-5): EADIYQTPRYLVIGTGKKITLECSQTMGHDKMYWYQQDPGMELHLIHYSYGVNSTEKGDLSSESTVSRIRTEHFPLTLESARPSHTSQYLCASGLAGVQETQYFGPGTRLLVL.

A word on this clone: Other DNA sequences of this sample code for an identical CDR3. The genes are TRBV5-1 and TRBJ1-6; TRBD1 agrees at 9 bases. Germline V CDR1 and CDR2: SGHRS, YFSETQ. The CDR3 extends over 14 amino acids. The J segment lost 7 bases and the V segment lost 3 bases, leaving 2 bases of the junction unmatched. In DNA, the CDR3 is TGCGCCAGCAGCTCGGGACAGGGCAATTCACCCCTCCACTTT. This sequence encodes CASSSGQGNSPLHF.

The genes are TRBV6-6 and TRBJ2-3; 7 bases are shared with TRBD2. Germline V lookup: CDR1 MNHNY, CDR2 SVGAGI (reference sequence). The CDR3 is 12 residues long. Trimming at V came to 6 bases and at J to 6 bases, leaving 3 bases not matched to a gene. The DNA of the CDR3 is TGTGCCAGCAGGCTGGGGGGGGATACGCAGTATTTT. Amino acids: CASRLGGDTQYF.

The chain carries TRBV23-1 and TRBJ1-4; a possible D gene is TRBD1 (6 bases). TRBV23-1 falls under the ORF class, with uncertain function. The CDR3 spans 15 residues. V lost 2 bases and J 8 bases, leaving 15 bases between the germline ends. The CDR3 bases are TGCGCCAGCAGTCAAACAGGGTGTGTAGAAGAAAAACTGTTTTTT. This translates into CASSQTGCVEEKLFF.

The chain combines TRBV7-9 with TRBJ2-7; 8 bases map to TRBD1. This CDR3 has 16 residues. Per the germline V gene, CDR1 is SEHNR and CDR2 is FQNEAQ (reference sequence). V shed 5 bases and J 3 bases; nucleotides not matched to a gene: 12. Here the CDR3 DNA reads TGTGCCAGCAGCCCACCAGGACAGGGTAGCGGCTACGAGCAGTACTTC. It encodes CASSPPGQGSGYEQYF.

Only one count was recorded for this clone. This chain joins TRBV4-2 and TRBJ2-7; 9 bases are shared with TRBD2. The CDR3 is 16 residues long. The V segment lost 2 bases and the J segment 0 bases; nucleotides outside the gene matches: 5. CDR1 and CDR2 from the germline V gene are LGHNA and YNFKEQ. The CDR3 DNA reads as TGTGCCAGCAGCCAAATTTTAGCGGGAGTCTCCTACGAGCAGTACTTC. Protein product: CASSQILAGVSYEQYF.

This rearrangement joins TRBV21-1 to TRBJ2-1; the table calls TRBD2, which could not be checked here. TRBV21-1 is classified as a pseudogene. The CDR3 extends over 17 amino acids. As DNA, the CDR3 is TGTGCCAGCAGCAAAGGTGTTACAAAGGTCACTACCAATGAGCAGTTCTTC. This codes for CASSKGVTKVTTNEQFF.

This chain joins TRBV7-8 and TRBJ2-5; 7 bases align to TRBD2. This CDR3 contains 15 residues. Per the germline V gene, CDR1 is SGHVS and CDR2 is FQNEAQ. Losses at the gene ends were 5 bases for V and 5 bases for J; bases not matched to a gene: 11. The CDR3 reads CASSQTFFGGETQYF. The CDR3 bases are TGTGCCAGCAGCCAGACGTTTTTCGGGGGGGAGACCCAGTACTTC.

This clone came up a few times. The sample holds other DNA sequences that translate to the same CDR3. The chain combines TRBV2 with TRBJ2-5, with D tentatively TRBD2 (5 bases). The CDR3 spans 12 residues. Germline CDR1 is SNHLY and CDR2 is FYNNEI. Trimming pared 7 bases from V and 4 bases from J, leaving 10 bases between. CDR3 sequence (DNA): TGTGCCAGCACCGGCGGGCGAGAGACCCAGTACTTC. Its translation: CASTGGRETQYF.

This clone was seen only a few times. The chain joins TRBV5-4 to TRBJ2-7; 11 nucleotides match TRBD2. From germline, CDR1 is SGHNT and CDR2 YYREEE (reference sequence). This CDR3 has 17 amino acids. The V and J ends lost 4 bases and 0 bases, in that order; junction bases with no gene match: 9. The CDR3 is CASSPTLAGGYSYEQYF. CDR3 sequence (DNA): TGTGCCAGCAGCCCTACCCTAGCGGGGGGCTACTCCTACGAGCAGTACTTC.

The chain uses TRBV5-1 and TRBJ2-3, with 10 bases aligning to TRBD1. The V and J ends lost 8 bases and 3 bases, in that order; junction bases with no gene match: 6. The CDR3 runs 14 residues. Germline-derived CDR1 and CDR2 are SGHRS and YFSETQ. The CDR3 loop reads CASSRDRGTDTQYF. DNA of the CDR3: TGCGCCAGTTCCCGGGACAGGGGAACAGATACGCAGTATTTT.

Only one count was recorded for this clone. The chain is built from TRBV18 and TRBJ1-6; the D gene is possibly TRBD1 (5 bases). The length of the CDR3 is 14 residues. The germline V gene encodes CDR1 KGHSH and CDR2 LQKENI. V lost 3 bases and J 8 bases, leaving 11 bases between the germline ends. The CDR3 protein is CASSPQGADSPLHF. CDR3 coding DNA: TGTGCCAGCTCACCCCAGGGCGCAGATTCACCCCTCCACTTT.